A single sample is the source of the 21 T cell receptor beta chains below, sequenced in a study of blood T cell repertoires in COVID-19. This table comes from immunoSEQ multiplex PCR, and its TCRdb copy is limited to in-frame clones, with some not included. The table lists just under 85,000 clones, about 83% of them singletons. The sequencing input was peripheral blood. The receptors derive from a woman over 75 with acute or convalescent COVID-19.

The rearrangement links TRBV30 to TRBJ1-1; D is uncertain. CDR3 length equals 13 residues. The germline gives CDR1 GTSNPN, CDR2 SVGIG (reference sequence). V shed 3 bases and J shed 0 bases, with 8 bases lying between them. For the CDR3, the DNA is TGTGCCTGGAGGAGGAGCATGAACACTGAAGCTTTCTTT. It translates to CAWRRSMNTEAFF. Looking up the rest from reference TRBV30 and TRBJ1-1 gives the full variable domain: SQTIHQWPATLVQPVGSPLSLECTVEGTSNPNLYWYRQAAGRGLQLLFYSVGIGQISSEVPQNLSASRPQDRQFILSSKKLLLSDSGFYLCAWRRSMNTEAFFGQGTRLTVV.

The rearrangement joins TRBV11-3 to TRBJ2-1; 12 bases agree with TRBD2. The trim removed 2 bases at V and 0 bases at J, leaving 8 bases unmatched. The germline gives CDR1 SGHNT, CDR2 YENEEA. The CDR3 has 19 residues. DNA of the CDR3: TGTGCCAGCAGCTTACCCCCCCGACTAGCGGGAGACTCCTACAATGAGCAGTTCTTC. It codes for CASSLPPRLAGDSYNEQFF.

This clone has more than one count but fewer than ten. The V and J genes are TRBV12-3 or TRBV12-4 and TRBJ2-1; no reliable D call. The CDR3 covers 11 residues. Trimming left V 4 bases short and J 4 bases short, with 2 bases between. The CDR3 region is CASSSYNEQFF. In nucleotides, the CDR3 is TGTGCCAGCAGTTCATACAATGAGCAGTTCTTC.

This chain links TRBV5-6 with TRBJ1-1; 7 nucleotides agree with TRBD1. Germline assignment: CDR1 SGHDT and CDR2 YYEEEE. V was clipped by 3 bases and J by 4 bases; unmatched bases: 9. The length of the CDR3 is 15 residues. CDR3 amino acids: CASSSPGQGGTEAFF. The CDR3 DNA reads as TGTGCCAGCAGCTCGCCGGGTCAGGGGGGCACTGAAGCTTTCTTT.

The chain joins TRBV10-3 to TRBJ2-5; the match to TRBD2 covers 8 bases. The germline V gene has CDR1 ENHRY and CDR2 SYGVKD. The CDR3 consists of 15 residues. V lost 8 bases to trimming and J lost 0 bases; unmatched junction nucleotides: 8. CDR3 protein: CAIAKTSENQETQYF. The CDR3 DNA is TGTGCCATCGCCAAGACTAGCGAAAACCAAGAGACCCAGTACTTC.

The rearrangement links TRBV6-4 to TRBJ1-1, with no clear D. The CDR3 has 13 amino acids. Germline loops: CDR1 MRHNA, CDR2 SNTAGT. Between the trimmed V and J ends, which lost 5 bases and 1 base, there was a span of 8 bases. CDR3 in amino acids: CASSSERNTEAFF. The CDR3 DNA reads TGTGCCAGCAGTAGTGAGAGGAACACTGAAGCTTTCTTT.

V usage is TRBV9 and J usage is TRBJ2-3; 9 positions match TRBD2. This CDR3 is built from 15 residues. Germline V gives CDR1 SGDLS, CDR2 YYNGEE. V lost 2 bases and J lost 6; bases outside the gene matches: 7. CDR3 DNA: TGTGCCAGCAGCGTCGGGGGACTAGCAAGCGATACGCAGTATTTT. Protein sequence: CASSVGGLASDTQYF.

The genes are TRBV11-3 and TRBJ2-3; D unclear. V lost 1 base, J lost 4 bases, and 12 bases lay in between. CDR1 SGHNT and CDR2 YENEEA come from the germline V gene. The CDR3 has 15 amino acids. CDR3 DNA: TGTGCCAGCAGCTTAGGACTGAACTTGGCAGATACGCAGTATTTT. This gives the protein CASSLGLNLADTQYF.

CDR3 nucleotides: TGTGCCAGCAGCTCCGGGACAGGGGGATCTTATGGCTACACCTTC. Translating it yields CASSSGTGGSYGYTF. The gene calls are TRBV7-6 and TRBJ1-2; 11 nucleotides align to TRBD1. CDR3 size: 15 residues. The V segment lost 4 bases and the J segment 5 bases; nucleotides outside the gene matches: 6. The V gene's germline CDR1 is SGHVS and CDR2 FNYEAQ.

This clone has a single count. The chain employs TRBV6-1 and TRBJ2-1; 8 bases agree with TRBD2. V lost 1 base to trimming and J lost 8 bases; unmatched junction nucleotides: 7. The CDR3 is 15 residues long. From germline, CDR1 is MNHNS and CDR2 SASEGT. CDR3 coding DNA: TGTGCCAGCAGTGAAGGGACGGGAGGGGCTTATGAGCAGTTCTTC. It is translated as CASSEGTGGAYEQFF.

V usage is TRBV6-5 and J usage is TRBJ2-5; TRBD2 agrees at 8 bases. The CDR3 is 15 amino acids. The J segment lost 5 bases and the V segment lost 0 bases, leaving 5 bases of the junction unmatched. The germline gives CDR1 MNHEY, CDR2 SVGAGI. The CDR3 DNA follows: TGTGCCAGCAGTTACTCCGGGGGGGAGTGGGAGACCCAGTACTTC. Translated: CASSYSGGEWETQYF.

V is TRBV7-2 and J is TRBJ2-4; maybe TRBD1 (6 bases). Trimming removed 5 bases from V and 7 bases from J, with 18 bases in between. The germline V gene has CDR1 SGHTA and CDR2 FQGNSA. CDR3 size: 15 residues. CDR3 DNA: TGTGCCAGCAGCACAGGACAGAACAGAGGGAACATTCAGTACTTC. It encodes CASSTGQNRGNIQYF.

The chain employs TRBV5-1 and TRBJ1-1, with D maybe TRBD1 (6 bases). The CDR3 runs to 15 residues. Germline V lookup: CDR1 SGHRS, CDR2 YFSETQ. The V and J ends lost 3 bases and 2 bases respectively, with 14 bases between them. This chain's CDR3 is CASSSSTGANTEAFF. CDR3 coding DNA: TGCGCCAGCAGCTCCTCGACAGGAGCCAACACTGAAGCTTTCTTT.

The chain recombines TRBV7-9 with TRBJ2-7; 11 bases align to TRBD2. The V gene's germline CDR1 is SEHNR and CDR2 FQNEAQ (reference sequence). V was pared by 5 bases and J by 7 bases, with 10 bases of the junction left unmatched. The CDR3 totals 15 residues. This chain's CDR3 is CASSHLAGGVVEQYF. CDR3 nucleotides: TGTGCCAGCAGCCACCTAGCGGGAGGAGTAGTTGAGCAGTACTTC. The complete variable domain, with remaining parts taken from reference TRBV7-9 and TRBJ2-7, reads DTGVSQNPRHKITKRGQNVTFRCDPISEHNRLYWYRQTLGQGPEFLTYFQNEAQLEKSRLLSDRFSAERPKGSFSTLEIQRTEQGDSAMYLCASSHLAGGVVEQYFGPGTRLTVT.

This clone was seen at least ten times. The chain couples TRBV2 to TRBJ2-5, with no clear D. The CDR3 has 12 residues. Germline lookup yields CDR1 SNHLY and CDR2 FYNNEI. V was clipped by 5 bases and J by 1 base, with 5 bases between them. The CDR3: CASSPVQETQYF. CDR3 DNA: TGTGCCAGCAGTCCGGTCCAAGAGACCCAGTACTTC.

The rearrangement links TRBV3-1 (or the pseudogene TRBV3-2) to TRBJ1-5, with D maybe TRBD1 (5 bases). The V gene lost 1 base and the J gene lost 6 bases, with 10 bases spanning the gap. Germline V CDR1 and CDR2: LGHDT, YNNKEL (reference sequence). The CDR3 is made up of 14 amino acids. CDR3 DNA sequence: TGTGCCAGCAGCCAAGGCGGGGCTGGTCAGCCCCAGCATTTT. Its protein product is CASSQGGAGQPQHF.

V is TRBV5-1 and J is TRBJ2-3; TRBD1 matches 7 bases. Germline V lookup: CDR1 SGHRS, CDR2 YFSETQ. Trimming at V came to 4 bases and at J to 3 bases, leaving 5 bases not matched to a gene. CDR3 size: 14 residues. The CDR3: CASSNAGGTDTQYF. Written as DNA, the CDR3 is TGCGCCAGCAGCAATGCAGGGGGAACAGATACGCAGTATTTT.

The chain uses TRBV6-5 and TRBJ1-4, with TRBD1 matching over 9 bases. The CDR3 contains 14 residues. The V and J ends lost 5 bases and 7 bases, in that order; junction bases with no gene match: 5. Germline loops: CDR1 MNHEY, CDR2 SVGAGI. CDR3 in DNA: TGTGCCAGCAGTCCCGGGACAGGGACTGAAAAACTGTTTTTT. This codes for CASSPGTGTEKLFF.

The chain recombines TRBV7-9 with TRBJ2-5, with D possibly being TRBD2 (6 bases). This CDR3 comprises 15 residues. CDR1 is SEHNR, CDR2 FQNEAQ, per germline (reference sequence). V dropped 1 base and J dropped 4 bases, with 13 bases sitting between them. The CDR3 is CASSLEAYGGETQYF. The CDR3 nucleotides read TGTGCCAGCAGCTTAGAAGCGTACGGGGGAGAGACCCAGTACTTC.

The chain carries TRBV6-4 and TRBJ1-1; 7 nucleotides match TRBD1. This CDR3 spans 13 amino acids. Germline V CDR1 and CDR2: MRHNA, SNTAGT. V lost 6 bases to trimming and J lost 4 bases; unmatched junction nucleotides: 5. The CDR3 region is CASSATGFTEAFF. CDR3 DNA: TGTGCCAGCAGCGCGACAGGGTTCACTGAAGCTTTCTTT.

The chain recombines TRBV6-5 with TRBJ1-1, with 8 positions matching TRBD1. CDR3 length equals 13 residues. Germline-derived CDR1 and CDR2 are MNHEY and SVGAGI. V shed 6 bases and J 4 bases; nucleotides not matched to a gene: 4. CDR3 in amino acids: CASSRTGRTEAFF. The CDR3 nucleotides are TGTGCCAGCAGCCGGACAGGGCGCACTGAAGCTTTCTTT.